A single T cell receptor beta chain is shown here with its context. The data originate from a study of blood T cell repertoires in COVID-19. V shed 4 bases and J shed 0 bases, with 10 bases lying between them. The CDR3 extends over 14 amino acids. Germline loops: CDR1 SGHTA, CDR2 FQGNSA. This table comes from immunoSEQ multiplex PCR, and its TCRdb copy is limited to in-frame clones, with some not included. The sample has a few hundred thousand clones, around 87% seen once. This chain links TRBV7-2 with TRBJ2-7; D possibly corresponds to TRBD2 (6 bases). This clonotype originated in a man over 45 with active or convalescent COVID-19. Sequencing input: peripheral blood. The CDR3 DNA is TGTGCCAGCAGCTCTGGGGGGAGCTCCTACGAGCAGTACTTC. Residues: CASSSGGSSYEQYF.